These 4 T cell receptor beta chains share one sample of origin, sequenced in a study of OX40 agonist ivuxolimab in advanced cancers. Profiled with immunoSEQ multiplex PCR; TCRdb holds only in-frame clones, not every one. The profile shows 45,000 to 55,000 clones, 90% to 95% of them singletons. The sequencing used CD4+ or CD8+ T cells sorted from blood, collected in a trial of the OX40 agonist ivuxolimab. Receptors were obtained from an adult with an advanced solid tumor such as melanoma, head and neck, liver or kidney cancer.

CDR3 residues: CAWSGRTVTYEQYF. CDR3 coding DNA: TGTGCCTGGAGCGGACGGACAGTGACCTACGAGCAGTACTTC. The chain is built from TRBV30 and TRBJ2-7; D may be TRBD1 (6 bases). Germline V gives CDR1 GTSNPN, CDR2 SVGIG (reference sequence). The CDR3 has 14 residues. Trimming left V 3 bases short and J 2 bases short, with 14 bases between.

The genes are TRBV18 and TRBJ2-3; 9 nucleotides line up with TRBD2. CDR1 and CDR2 from the germline V gene are KGHSH and LQKENI. V was pared by 2 bases and J by 2 bases, with 5 bases of the junction left unmatched. The CDR3 runs 16 residues. The chain's CDR3 is CASSPASGTLTDTQYF. The CDR3 nucleotides read TGTGCCAGCTCACCAGCTAGCGGGACCCTCACAGATACGCAGTATTTT.

The chain combines TRBV5-6 with TRBJ2-7, with D hard to call. The CDR3 runs to 11 residues. With 5 bases removed from V and 3 bases from J, the gap between germline ends came to 6 bases. CDR1 and CDR2 (germline): SGHDT, YYEEEE. In DNA form, the CDR3 reads TGTGCCAGCAGTTCCTTCTACGAGCAGTACTTC. Its protein is CASSSFYEQYF.

The V gene is TRBV11-2, the J gene TRBJ2-7, with a possible D match to TRBD1 (6 bases). Looked up from germline, CDR1 is SGHAT and CDR2 is FQNNGV. The V end was cut by 3 bases, the J end by 2 bases, with 8 bases between. There are 13 residues in the CDR3. This CDR3 is CASSFGTTYEQYF. CDR3 sequence (DNA): TGTGCCAGCAGCTTCGGGACAACCTACGAGCAGTACTTC. Together with reference TRBV11-2 and TRBJ2-7, the CDR3 gives the full variable domain: EAGVAQSPRYKIIEKRQSVAFWCNPISGHATLYWYQQILGQGPKLLIQFQNNGVVDDSQLPKDRFSAERLKGVDSTLKIQPAKLEDSAVYLCASSFGTTYEQYFGPGTRLTVT.